Below, one T cell receptor (beta chain) is given with its context. The CDR3 consists of 16 residues. Germline CDR1 reads SGHVS; CDR2 reads FQNEAQ. The V gene lost 7 bases and the J gene lost 6 bases, with 21 bases spanning the gap. The source of the sample is a study of cytomegalovirus exposure and HLA in healthy donors. The PCR used 60 Vbeta and 13 Jbeta primers. The data were produced by immunoSEQ multiplex PCR, yet TCRdb's version contains in-frame clones alone and is incomplete. The sample shows 130,000 to 150,000 clones, and approximately 2.5% sits with its ten largest clones. The chain recombines TRBV7-8 with TRBJ1-4; D is undetermined. The specimen sequenced was PBMCs. The receptor was derived from a man in his forties in good health and CMV-seronegative. This CDR3 reads CASTRVVGSLDEKLFF. The CDR3 DNA reads as TGTGCCAGCACTCGGGTGGTTGGCAGCTTAGATGAAAAACTGTTTTTT.